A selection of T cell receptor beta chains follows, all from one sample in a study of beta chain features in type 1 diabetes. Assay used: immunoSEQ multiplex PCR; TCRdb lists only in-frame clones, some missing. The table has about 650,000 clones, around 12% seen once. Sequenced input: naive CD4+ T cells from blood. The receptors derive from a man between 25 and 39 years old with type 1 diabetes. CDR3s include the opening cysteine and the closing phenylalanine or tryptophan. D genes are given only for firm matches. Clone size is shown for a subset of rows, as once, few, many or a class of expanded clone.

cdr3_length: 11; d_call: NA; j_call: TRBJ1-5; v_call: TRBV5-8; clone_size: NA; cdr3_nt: TGTGCCAGCAGCGTGGAAACGCCCCAGCATTTT; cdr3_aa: CASSVETPQHF
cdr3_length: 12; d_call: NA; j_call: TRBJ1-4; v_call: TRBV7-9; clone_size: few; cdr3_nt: TGTGCCAGCAGCGCCCTGGGGGAAAAACTGTTTTTT; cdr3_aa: CASSALGEKLFF
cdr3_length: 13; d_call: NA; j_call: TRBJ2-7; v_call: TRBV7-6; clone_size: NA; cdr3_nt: TGTGCCAGCAGCTTAAGCCGGAGGGACGAGCAGTACTTC; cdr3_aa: CASSLSRRDEQYF
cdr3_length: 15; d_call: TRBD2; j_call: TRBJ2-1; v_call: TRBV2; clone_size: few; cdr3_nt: TGTGCCAGCAGGGCGGGGACTAGCGTTTACAATGAGCAGTTCTTC; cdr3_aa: CASRAGTSVYNEQFF
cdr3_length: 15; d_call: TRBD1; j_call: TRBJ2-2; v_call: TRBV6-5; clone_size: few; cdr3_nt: TGTGCCAGCAGTCGGGGACAGGGTTTCACCGGGGAGCTGTTTTTT; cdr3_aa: CASSRGQGFTGELFF
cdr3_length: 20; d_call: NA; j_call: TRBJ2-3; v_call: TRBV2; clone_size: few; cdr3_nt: TGTGCCAGCAGTGAACCCGGCAGGCTTGCCGTTGTGGGAGGCACAGATACGCAGTATTTT; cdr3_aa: CASSEPGRLAVVGGTDTQYF
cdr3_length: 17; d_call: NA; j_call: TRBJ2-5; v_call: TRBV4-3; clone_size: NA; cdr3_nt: TGCGCCAGCAGCCAAGAGAGAGTCGGGCAGGGTGGAGAGACCCAGTACTTC; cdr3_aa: CASSQERVGQGGETQYF
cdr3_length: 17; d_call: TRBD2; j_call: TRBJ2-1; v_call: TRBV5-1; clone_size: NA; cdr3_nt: TGCGCCAGCAGCTTGGGACTAGCGGGGGGCTCCTACAATGAGCAGTTCTTC; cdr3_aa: CASSLGLAGGSYNEQFF
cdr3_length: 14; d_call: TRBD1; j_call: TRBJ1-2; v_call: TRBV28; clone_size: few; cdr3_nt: TGTGCCAGCAGTTTAACTGGGACAGGGGGTGGCTACACCTTC; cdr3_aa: CASSLTGTGGGYTF
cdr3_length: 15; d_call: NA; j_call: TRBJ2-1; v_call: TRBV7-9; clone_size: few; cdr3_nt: TGTGCCAGCAGCTCCCGGGACCCTGAAGACAATGAGCAGTTCTTC; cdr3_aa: CASSSRDPEDNEQFF
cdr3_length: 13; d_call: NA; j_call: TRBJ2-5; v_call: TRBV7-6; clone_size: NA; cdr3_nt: TGTGCCAGCAGCTTAGCGGCTGTGGAGACCCAGTACTTC; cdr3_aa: CASSLAAVETQYF
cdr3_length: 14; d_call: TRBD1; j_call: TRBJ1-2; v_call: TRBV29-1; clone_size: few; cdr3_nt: TGCAGCATATACCAGGGGGCACCAGGCTATGGCTACACCTTC; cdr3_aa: CSIYQGAPGYGYTF
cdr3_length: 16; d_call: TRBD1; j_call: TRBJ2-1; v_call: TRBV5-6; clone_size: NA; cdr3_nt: TGTGCCAGCAGCCCGACTGGGGACAGCCAACCGGATGAGCAGTTCTTC; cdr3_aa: CASSPTGDSQPDEQFF
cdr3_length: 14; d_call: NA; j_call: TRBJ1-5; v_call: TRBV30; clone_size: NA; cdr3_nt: TGTGCCTGGAGTGGCGGGACGCTCGGTCAGCCCCAGCATTTT; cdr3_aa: CAWSGGTLGQPQHF
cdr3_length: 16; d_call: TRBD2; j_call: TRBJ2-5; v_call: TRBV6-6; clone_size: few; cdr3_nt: TGTGCCAGCAGTTACCTCTTAGCGGGGGGGCAAGAGACCCAGTACTTC; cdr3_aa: CASSYLLAGGQETQYF
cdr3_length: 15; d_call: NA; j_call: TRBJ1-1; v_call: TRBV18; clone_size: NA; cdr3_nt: TGTGCCAGCTCACCACGGGCAATTGGCGACACTGAAGCTTTCTTT; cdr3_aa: CASSPRAIGDTEAFF
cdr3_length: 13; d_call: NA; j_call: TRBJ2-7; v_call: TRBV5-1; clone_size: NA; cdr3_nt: TGCGCCAGCAGCGATCCGGGAGCCTACGAGCAGTACTTC; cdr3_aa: CASSDPGAYEQYF
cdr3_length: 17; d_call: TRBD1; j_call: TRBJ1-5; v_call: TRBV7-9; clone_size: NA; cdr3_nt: TGTGCCAGCAGCGGCAGAGGGGGGACAGGGTGGAATCAGCCCCAGCATTTT; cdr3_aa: CASSGRGGTGWNQPQHF
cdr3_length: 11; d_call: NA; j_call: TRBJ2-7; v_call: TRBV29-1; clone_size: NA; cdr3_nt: TGCAGCGTTGAGGACAGCTACGAGCAGTACTTC; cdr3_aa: CSVEDSYEQYF
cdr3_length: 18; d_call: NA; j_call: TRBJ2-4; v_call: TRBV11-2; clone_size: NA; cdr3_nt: TGTGCCAGCAGCCGAGTCGGGGGCTCGGCAGATCTCCAAAACATTCAGTACTTC; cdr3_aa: CASSRVGGSADLQNIQYF
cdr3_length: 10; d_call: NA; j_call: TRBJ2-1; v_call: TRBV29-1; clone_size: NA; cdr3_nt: TGCAGCGTCCTCCACAATGAGCAGTTCTTC; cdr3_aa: CSVLHNEQFF
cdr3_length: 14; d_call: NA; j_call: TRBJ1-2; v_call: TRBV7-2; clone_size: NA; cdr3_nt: TGTGCCAGCAGCCGACAGATTACCAACTATGGCTACACCTTC; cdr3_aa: CASSRQITNYGYTF
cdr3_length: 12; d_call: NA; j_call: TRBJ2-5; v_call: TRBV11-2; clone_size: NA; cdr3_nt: TGTGCCAGCAGCCAGTACCAAGAGACCCAGTACTTC; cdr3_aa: CASSQYQETQYF
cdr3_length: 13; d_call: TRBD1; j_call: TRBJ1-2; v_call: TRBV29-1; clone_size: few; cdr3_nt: TGCAGCGTCGGGACAGGGGGGAGCTATGGCTACACCTTC; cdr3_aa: CSVGTGGSYGYTF
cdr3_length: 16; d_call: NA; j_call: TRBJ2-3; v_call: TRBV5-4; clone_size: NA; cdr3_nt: TGTGCCAGCAGCTACCCGACCGGAATTCGAAAGGATACGCAGTATTTT; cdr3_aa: CASSYPTGIRKDTQYF